One sample yielded the 18 T cell receptor beta chains listed below, sequenced in a study of blood T cells in healthy people across ages. A second about 6 to 11 cycle PCR used barcoded and J-beta primers. One entry per CDR3 protein results from TCRdb running MiXCR on the 5' RACE reads. This table holds almost 1 million distinct CDR3 sequences, just over 50% found once. The material sequenced was blood. These receptors were collected from a woman aged 55-70 years in good health.

The CDR3 region is CASSFRTSGPEEQFF. The CDR3 region has the DNA TGTGCCAGCAGCTTCCGGACTAGCGGTCCTGAGGAGCAGTTCTTC. This rearrangement joins TRBV4-2 to TRBJ2-1, with TRBD2 identical over 10 bases. The CDR3 has 15 residues. The junction had 11 bases not matched to a gene; V was cut back by 5 bases and J by 10 bases. In germline, CDR1 is LGHNA, CDR2 YNFKEQ.

In its sample, this clonotype was seen a few times. V gene TRBV5-1 combines with J gene TRBJ2-1, with TRBD2 identical over 8 bases. This CDR3 region has 14 residues. V shed 2 bases and J 5 bases; nucleotides not matched to a gene: 3. In germline, CDR1 is SGHRS, CDR2 YFSETQ. The CDR3 protein is CASSFKRENNEQFF. As DNA, the CDR3 is TGCGCCAGCAGCTTCAAGCGGGAGAACAATGAGCAGTTCTTC.

This clonotype was seen only once. The J gene is TRBJ2-3, the V gene TRBV11-2; weak D call: TRBD2 (6 bases). This CDR3 spans 12 amino acids. V was shortened by 10 bases and J by 3 bases, with 11 bases between the two germline ends. The germline V gene encodes CDR1 SGHAT and CDR2 FQNNGV. The CDR3 DNA reads as TGTGCCACCGCGGCGGGGACAGATACGCAGTATTTT. Its translation: CATAAGTDTQYF.

In regard to this clonotype: Just one base apart from a much larger clone, this may be a read error. This rearrangement joins TRBV7-2 to TRBJ2-1; D call uncertain. Germline V gives CDR1 SGHTA, CDR2 FQGNSA. This CDR3 contains 12 residues. V lost 5 bases, J lost 3 bases, and 5 bases lay in between. CDR3 region: CASSRFYNEQFF. Written as DNA, the CDR3 is TGTGCCAGCAGCCGTTTCTACAATGAGCAGTTCTTC.

The chain recombines TRBV20-1 with TRBJ2-1, with TRBD2 matching 10 bases. After removal of 3 bases from V and 8 bases from J, the junction contained 22 bases not matched to a gene. The CDR3 is made up of 19 amino acids. Germline CDR1 is DFQATT and CDR2 is SNEGSKA (reference sequence). In DNA form, the CDR3 reads TGCAGTGCTAGTCCTTTTGTGGGCGATCTAGCGGGAGAATTGTATGAGCAGTTCTTC. Protein sequence: CSASPFVGDLAGELYEQFF.

This clonotype occurred a few times. The chain joins TRBV5-6 to TRBJ2-3; unclear D gene. The ends were cut back, 4 bases at V and 3 bases at J, with 12 bases in the middle. The germline CDR1 and CDR2 sequences are SGHDT and YYEEEE. The CDR3 is 14 residues long. The CDR3 sequence: CASSPLTVTDTQYF. As DNA, the CDR3 is TGTGCCAGCAGCCCACTGACTGTTACAGATACGCAGTATTTT.

This clonotype has only a few counts. The chain combines TRBV5-1 with TRBJ2-1; TRBD2 aligns across 7 bases. J was trimmed by 7 bases and V by 3 bases; bases with no gene match: 10. The CDR3 sequence is 15 residues long. Germline V gene data show CDR1 as SGHRS and CDR2 as YFSETQ. For the CDR3, the DNA is TGCGCCAGCAGCTACCGCGCGGGAGTGGTTAATGAGCAGTTCTTC. Encoded protein: CASSYRAGVVNEQFF.

V gene TRBV6-6 combines with J gene TRBJ2-7; TRBD1 matches at 7 bases. Trimming removed 8 bases from V and 9 bases from J; junction bases left unmatched: 4. CDR1 and CDR2 (germline): MNHNY, SVGAGI (reference sequence). The CDR3 sequence is 10 residues long. In nucleotides, the CDR3 is TGTGCCAGCGACAGGGACGGGCAGTACTTC. Translated: CASDRDGQYF.

This clonotype turned up a few times. The chain carries TRBV29-1 and TRBJ2-5; D may be TRBD1 (6 bases). Germline V gives CDR1 SQVTM, CDR2 ANQGSEA. V was trimmed by 3 bases and J by 5 bases, leaving 13 bases between them. This CDR3 is 13 amino acids long. CDR3 nucleotides: TGCAGCGTTGAGGGGGCCTATCGGGAGACCCAGTACTTC. This codes for CSVEGAYRETQYF. Supplemented by reference TRBV29-1 and TRBJ2-5, the full variable domain reads SAVISQKPSRDICQRGTSLTIQCQVDSQVTMMFWYRQQPGQSLTLIATANQGSEATYESGFVIDKFPISRPNLTFSTLTVSNMSPEDSSIYLCSVEGAYRETQYFGPGTRLLVL.

A word on this clonotype: A read error may account for a junction end that differs from germline. The V call is TRBV2, the J call TRBJ2-7; TRBD1 is a possible D gene (6 bases). Germline V gives CDR1 SNHLY, CDR2 FYNNEI. The CDR3 length is 13 residues. For the CDR3, the DNA is TGTGCCAGCTTGGGGGCCGCAGCTTACGGGCAGTACTTC. It specifies CASLGAAAYGQYF.

This clonotype was seen a handful of times. The V call is TRBV6-2 or TRBV6-3, the J call TRBJ2-5; a weak D match, TRBD2 (6 bases). The V end lost 6 bases, the J end lost 7 bases, and 15 bases lay between the germline ends. CDR3 length equals 13 residues. Germline values: CDR1 MNHEY, CDR2 SVGEGT. Here the CDR3 DNA reads TGTGCCAGCAGGATCGAGGGAGGCGGGACCCAGTACTTC. This translates into CASRIEGGGTQYF.

This clonotype came up a few times. The chain employs TRBV11-3 and TRBJ2-3; the D gene could be TRBD1 or TRBD2 (6 bases each). V lost 2 bases to trimming and J lost 3 bases, with 24 bases between them. The CDR3 is 19 residues long. In germline, CDR1 is SGHNT, CDR2 YENEEA. The CDR3 DNA reads as TGTGCCAGCAGCTTATGGAGACAGGACGCGGGCGGGACTACAGATACGCAGTATTTT. Translated, it gives CASSLWRQDAGGTTDTQYF.

The table lists this clonotype with a few counts. The chain couples TRBV28 to TRBJ2-7, with D perhaps assigned TRBD1 or TRBD2 (5 bases each). Germline assignment: CDR1 MDHEN and CDR2 SYDVKM. The CDR3 spans 13 residues. Deletions cut 6 bases from V and 3 bases from J, with 12 bases between. CDR3 DNA sequence: TGTGCCAGCAGATATGGGACGGGCTACGAGCAGTACTTC. Translation: CASRYGTGYEQYF.

This clonotype was detected ten times or more. V usage is TRBV5-6 and J usage is TRBJ2-7; a weak D match, TRBD2 (7 bases). V lost 3 bases, J lost 1 base, and 14 bases lay in between. The CDR3 consists of 15 residues. CDR1 is SGHDT, CDR2 YYEEEE, per germline. The CDR3 loop is CASSSYRDYSYEQYF. CDR3 sequence (DNA): TGTGCCAGCAGCTCCTACAGGGACTATTCCTACGAGCAGTACTTC.

The chain carries TRBV11-2 and TRBJ2-3; 14 nucleotides agree with TRBD2. V shed 5 bases and J 2 bases; nucleotides not matched to a gene: 6. This CDR3 has 17 amino acids. Looked up from germline, CDR1 is SGHAT and CDR2 is FQNNGV. CDR3 sequence: CASSTRTSGRFTDTQYF. The DNA for the CDR3 is TGTGCCAGCAGCACCCGGACTAGCGGGAGGTTCACAGATACGCAGTATTTT.

The chain employs TRBV7-9 and TRBJ1-5; 8 bases fit TRBD1. Germline-derived CDR1 and CDR2 are SEHNR and FQNEAQ (reference sequence). The CDR3 runs 17 residues. V lost 5 bases to trimming and J lost 0 bases; unmatched junction nucleotides: 9. CDR3 sequence reads: CASSVGTGGVSNQPQHF. The CDR3 region has the DNA TGTGCCAGCAGCGTCGGGACAGGAGGGGTTAGCAATCAGCCCCAGCATTTT.

Only one count was recorded for this clonotype. V gene TRBV5-1 combines with J gene TRBJ2-5; weak D call: TRBD2 (5 bases). CDR1 SGHRS and CDR2 YFSETQ come from the germline V gene. Trimming shortened V by 1 base and J by 3 bases, and 10 bases separated the two germline ends. The CDR3 spans 14 residues. For the CDR3, the DNA is TGCGCCAGCAGCTTGCTCGGGGTGGAAGAGACCCAGTACTTC. Residues: CASSLLGVEETQYF.

A few counts support this clonotype. V and J are TRBV25-1 and TRBJ2-3; D remains unclear. The CDR3 has 16 amino acids. Trimming removed 3 bases at V and 3 bases at J, with 16 bases between. CDR1 and CDR2 from the germline V gene are MGHDK and SYGVNS. CDR3 in amino acids: CASSDPDAVRTDTQYF. The CDR3 DNA sequence: TGTGCCAGCAGTGACCCCGACGCGGTGAGGACAGATACGCAGTATTTT.